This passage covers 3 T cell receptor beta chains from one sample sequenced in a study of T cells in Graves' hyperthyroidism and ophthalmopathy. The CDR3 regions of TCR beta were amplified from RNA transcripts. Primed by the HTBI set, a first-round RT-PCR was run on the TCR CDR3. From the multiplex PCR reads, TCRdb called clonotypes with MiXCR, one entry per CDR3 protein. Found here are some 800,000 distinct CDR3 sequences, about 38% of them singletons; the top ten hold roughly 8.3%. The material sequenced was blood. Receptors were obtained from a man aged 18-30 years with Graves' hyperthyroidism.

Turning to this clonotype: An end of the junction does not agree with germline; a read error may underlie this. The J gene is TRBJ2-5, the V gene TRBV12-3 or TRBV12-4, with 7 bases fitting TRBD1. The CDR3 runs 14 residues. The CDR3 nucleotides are TGTGCCAGCAGCCCCTACAGGGGAAGAGAGGCCCAGTACTTC. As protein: CASSPYRGREAQYF.

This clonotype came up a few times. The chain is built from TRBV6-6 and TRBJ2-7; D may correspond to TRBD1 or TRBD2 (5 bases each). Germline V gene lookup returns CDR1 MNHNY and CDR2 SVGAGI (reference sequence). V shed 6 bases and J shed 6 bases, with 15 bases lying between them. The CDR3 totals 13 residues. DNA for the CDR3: TGTGCCAGCAGCTCCGTCATTGGGGGCGAGCAGTACTTC. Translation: CASSSVIGGEQYF.

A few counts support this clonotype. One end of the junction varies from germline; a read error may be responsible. The chain's CDR3 is CASSPRLAEYQETQYF. The CDR3 DNA reads TGTGCCAGCAGTCCACGACTAGCGGAGTACCAAGAGACCCAGTACTTC. This rearrangement joins TRBV10-3 to TRBJ2-5; 9 nucleotides align to TRBD2. Germline loops: CDR1 ENHRY, CDR2 SYGVKD. This CDR3 spans 16 amino acids.